The TCR beta chain under discussion was sequenced for a study of Graves' ophthalmopathy and Graves' hyperthyroidism. The CDR3 is made up of 11 amino acids. Germline loops: CDR1 MNHEY, CDR2 SVGAGI. V shed 10 bases and J shed 1 base, with 7 bases lying between them. Amplified TCR beta CDR3 regions were obtained using RNA transcripts as template. HTBI primers were used in a first-round RT-PCR, which preceded a second-round multiplex PCR. TCRdb ran MiXCR on the multiplex PCR reads and lists one entry per CDR3 protein. The table has 200,000 to 250,000 distinct CDR3 sequences, approximately 42% seen once; the top ten hold over 40%.

The chain uses TRBV6-5 and TRBJ1-1; D is unclear. The receptor's source is an adult man with Graves' ophthalmopathy. Sequenced input: peripheral blood. The CDR3 reads CATGPNTEAFF. CDR3 bases: TGTGCCACCGGACCGAACACTGAAGCTTTCTTT.